The 6 T cell receptor beta chains presented below share a single source sample, sequenced in a study of human T cells and chemical hapten exposure. Regarding time point: pre-sensitization, week 0. Treatment denoted: therapeutic diphenylcyclopropenone sensitization with weekly scalp DPC. TCRdb reprocessed the RACE reads via MiXCR and lists one record per CDR3 protein. The top ten hold 1.2% of the sample, which has around 300,000 distinct CDR3 sequences, 7.5% to 9% seen once. Sample: whole blood, taken in connection with sensitization to the hapten diphenylcyclopropenone (DPC). These receptors all stem from a man younger than 30 with alopecia areata. Some clones in this sample may be carry-over from other donors' samples.

This clonotype was detected a few times. The CDR3 region is CASSHETHSYEQYV. CDR3 nucleotide sequence: TGTGCCAGCAGCCATGAGACACACTCCTACGAGCAGTACGTC. The chain is built from TRBV5-5 and TRBJ2-7; D remains unclear. V lost 4 bases, J lost 0 bases, and 11 bases lay in between. The V gene's germline CDR1 is SGHKS and CDR2 YYEKEE (reference sequence). The CDR3 loop spans 14 amino acids.

V gene TRBV4-2 combines with J gene TRBJ1-1; tentatively, D is TRBD1 (6 bases). V lost 3 bases to trimming and J lost 8 bases, with 10 bases between them. The CDR3 is made up of 12 amino acids. Germline V gene data show CDR1 as LGHNA and CDR2 as YNFKEQ. The CDR3 spells CASSHPTGEAFF. The CDR3, as DNA: TGTGCCAGCAGCCATCCCACAGGGGAAGCTTTCTTT.

The chain has TRBV5-5 and TRBJ1-1; the D is unclear. The CDR3 is made up of 15 amino acids. Trimming pared 4 bases from V and 0 bases from J, leaving 13 bases between. Germline CDR1 is SGHKS and CDR2 is YYEKEE (reference sequence). The CDR3: CASSRWEALNTEAFF. The CDR3 DNA is TGTGCCAGCAGCCGCTGGGAGGCGTTGAACACTGAAGCTTTCTTT.

This clonotype was seen a few times. This chain links TRBV20-1 with TRBJ1-1; 8 bases are shared with TRBD1. The CDR3 has 15 amino acids. The V gene's germline CDR1 is DFQATT and CDR2 SNEGSKA (reference sequence). V shed 0 bases, J shed 0 bases, and the junction held 3 bases outside the gene matches. CDR3: CSAREGTGMNTEAFF. For the CDR3, the DNA is TGCAGTGCTAGAGAAGGGACAGGAATGAACACTGAAGCTTTCTTT.

This clonotype came up many times. The rearrangement links TRBV7-9 to TRBJ2-7, with 7 positions matching TRBD1. The CDR3 consists of 14 residues. Germline assignment: CDR1 SEHNR and CDR2 FQNEAQ (reference sequence). V lost 5 bases and J lost 3; bases outside the gene matches: 7. The CDR3, as DNA: TGTGCCAGCAGCCGCGGACAGGCGAACTACGAGCAGTACGTC. Translation gives CASSRGQANYEQYV.

V and J are TRBV2 and TRBJ1-1; 9 positions match TRBD1. The CDR3 length is 15 residues. Germline V lookup: CDR1 SNHLY, CDR2 FYNNEI. V shed 6 bases and J 3 bases; nucleotides not matched to a gene: 8. The CDR3 bases are TGTGCCAGCAGGGCCAACAGGGGGCTGGACACTGAAGCTTTCTTT. Translation gives CASRANRGLDTEAFF.